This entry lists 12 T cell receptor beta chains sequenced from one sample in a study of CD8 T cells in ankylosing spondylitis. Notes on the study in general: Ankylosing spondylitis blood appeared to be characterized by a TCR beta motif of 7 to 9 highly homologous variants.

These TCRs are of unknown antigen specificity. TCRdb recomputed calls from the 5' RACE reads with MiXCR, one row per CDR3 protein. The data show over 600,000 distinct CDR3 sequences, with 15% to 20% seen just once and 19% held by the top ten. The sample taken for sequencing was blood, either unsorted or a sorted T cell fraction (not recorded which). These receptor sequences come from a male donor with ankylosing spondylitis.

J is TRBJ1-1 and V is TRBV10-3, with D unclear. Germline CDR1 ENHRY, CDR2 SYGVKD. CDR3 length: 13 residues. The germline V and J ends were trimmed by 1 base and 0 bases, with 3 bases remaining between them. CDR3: CAISEFVNTEAFF. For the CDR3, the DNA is TGTGCCATCAGTGAGTTTGTGAACACTGAAGCTTTCTTT.

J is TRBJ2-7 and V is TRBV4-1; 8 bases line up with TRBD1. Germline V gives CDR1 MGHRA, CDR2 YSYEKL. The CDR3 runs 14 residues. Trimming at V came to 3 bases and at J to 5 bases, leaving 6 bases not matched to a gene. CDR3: CASSHLTGVNEQYF. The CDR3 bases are TGCGCCAGCAGCCATCTGACAGGGGTAAACGAGCAGTACTTC.

CDR3 in amino acids: CASSLQDLGDEQFF. The CDR3 coding sequence is TGCGCCAGCAGCTTGCAGGACTTGGGGGATGAGCAGTTCTTC. The chain uses TRBV5-1 and TRBJ2-1; D may be TRBD1 or TRBD2 (5 bases each). CDR1 SGHRS and CDR2 YFSETQ come from the germline V gene. CDR3 length equals 14 residues. V was trimmed by 1 base and J by 8 bases, leaving 13 bases between them.

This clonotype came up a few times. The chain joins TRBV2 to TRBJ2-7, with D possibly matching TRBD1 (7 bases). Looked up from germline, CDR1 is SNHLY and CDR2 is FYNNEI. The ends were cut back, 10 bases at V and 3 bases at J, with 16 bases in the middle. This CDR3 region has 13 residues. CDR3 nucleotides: TGTGCCATATACAGGGGAGGTGACTACGAGCAGTACTTC. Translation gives CAIYRGGDYEQYF.

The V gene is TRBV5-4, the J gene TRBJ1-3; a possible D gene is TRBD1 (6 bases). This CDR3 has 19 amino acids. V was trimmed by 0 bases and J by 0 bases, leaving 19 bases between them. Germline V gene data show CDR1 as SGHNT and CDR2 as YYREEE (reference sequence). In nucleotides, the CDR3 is TGTGCCAGCAGCTTGGAAATCTGGACAGTCGAGACCTCTGGAAACACCATATATTTT. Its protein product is CASSLEIWTVETSGNTIYF.

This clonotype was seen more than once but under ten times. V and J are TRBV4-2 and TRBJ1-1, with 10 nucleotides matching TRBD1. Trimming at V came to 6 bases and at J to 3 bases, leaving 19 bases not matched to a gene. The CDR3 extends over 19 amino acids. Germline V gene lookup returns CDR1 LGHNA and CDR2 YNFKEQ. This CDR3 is CASSRTGTGALGRDTEAFF. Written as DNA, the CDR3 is TGTGCCAGCAGTCGAACCGGGACAGGGGCCCTCGGTAGGGACACTGAAGCTTTCTTT.

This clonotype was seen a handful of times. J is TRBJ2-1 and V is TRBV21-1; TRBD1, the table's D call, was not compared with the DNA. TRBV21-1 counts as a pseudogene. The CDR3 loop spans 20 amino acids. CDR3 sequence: CASSKGLSGGAGFPYNEQFF. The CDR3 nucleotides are TGTGCCAGCAGCAAAGGGCTTAGCGGGGGGGCCGGCTTCCCCTACAATGAGCAGTTCTTC.

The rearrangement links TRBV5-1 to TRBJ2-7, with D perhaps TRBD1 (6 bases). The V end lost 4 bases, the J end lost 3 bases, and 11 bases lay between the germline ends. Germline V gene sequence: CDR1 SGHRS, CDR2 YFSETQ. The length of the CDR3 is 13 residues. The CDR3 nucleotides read TGCGCCAGCAGCATCAGGGGATACTACGAGCAGTACTTC. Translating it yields CASSIRGYYEQYF.

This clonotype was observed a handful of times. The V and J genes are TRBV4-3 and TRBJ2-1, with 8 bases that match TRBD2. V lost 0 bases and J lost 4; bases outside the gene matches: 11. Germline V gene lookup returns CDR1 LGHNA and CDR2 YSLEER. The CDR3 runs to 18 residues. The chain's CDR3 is CASSQDPAGGVGYNEQFF. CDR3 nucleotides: TGCGCCAGCAGCCAAGATCCCGCGGGGGGAGTGGGGTACAATGAGCAGTTCTTC.

CDR3 amino acids: CASSRKRPHSPLHF. CDR3 coding DNA: TGTGCCAGCAGCCGCAAACGGCCACATTCACCCCTCCACTTT. The chain carries TRBV6-1 and TRBJ1-6; D remains unclear. Germline-derived CDR1 and CDR2 are MNHNS and SASEGT. V lost 6 bases to trimming and J lost 8 bases, with 14 bases between them. The CDR3 is made up of 14 amino acids.

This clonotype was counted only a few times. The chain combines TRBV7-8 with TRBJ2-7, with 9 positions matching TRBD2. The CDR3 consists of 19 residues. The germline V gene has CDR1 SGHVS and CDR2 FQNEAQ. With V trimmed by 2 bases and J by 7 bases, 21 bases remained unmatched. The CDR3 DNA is TGTGCCAGCAGCTTATCAGGGCCCCTGCCGGTGGCGGGACTAGCAGAGCAGTACTTC. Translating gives CASSLSGPLPVAGLAEQYF. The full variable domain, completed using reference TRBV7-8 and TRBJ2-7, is GAGVSQSPRYKVAKRGQDVALRCDPISGHVSLFWYQQALGQGPEFLTYFQNEAQLDKSGLPSDRFFAERPEGSVSTLKIQRTQQEDSAVYLCASSLSGPLPVAGLAEQYFGPGTRLTVT.

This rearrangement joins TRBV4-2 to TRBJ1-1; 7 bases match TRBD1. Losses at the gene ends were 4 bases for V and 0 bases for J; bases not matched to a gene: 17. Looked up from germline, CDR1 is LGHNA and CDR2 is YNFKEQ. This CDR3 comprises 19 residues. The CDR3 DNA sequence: TGTGCCAGCAGCCTCAGCCGTGACTACAGGGGAACTTTGAACACTGAAGCTTTCTTT. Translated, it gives CASSLSRDYRGTLNTEAFF.